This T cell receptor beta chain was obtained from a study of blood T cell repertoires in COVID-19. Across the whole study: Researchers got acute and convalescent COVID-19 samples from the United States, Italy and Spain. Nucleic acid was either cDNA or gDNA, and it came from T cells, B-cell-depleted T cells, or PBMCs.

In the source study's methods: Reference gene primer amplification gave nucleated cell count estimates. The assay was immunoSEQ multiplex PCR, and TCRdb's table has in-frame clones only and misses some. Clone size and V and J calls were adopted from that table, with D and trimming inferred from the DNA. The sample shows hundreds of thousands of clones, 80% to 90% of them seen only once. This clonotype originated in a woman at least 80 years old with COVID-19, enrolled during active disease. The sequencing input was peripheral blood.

In nucleotides, the CDR3 is TGTGCCAGCAGCTTAGTGAGCGGGGGCTCACGCAATGAGCAGTTCTTC. Translated, it gives CASSLVSGGSRNEQFF. V gene TRBV7-2 combines with J gene TRBJ2-1; TRBD2 matches at 8 bases. The V gene end was trimmed by 1 base and the J gene end by 6 bases; junction bases not matched to a gene: 8. The CDR3 is made up of 16 amino acids. Germline V gene sequence: CDR1 SGHTA, CDR2 FQGNSA.